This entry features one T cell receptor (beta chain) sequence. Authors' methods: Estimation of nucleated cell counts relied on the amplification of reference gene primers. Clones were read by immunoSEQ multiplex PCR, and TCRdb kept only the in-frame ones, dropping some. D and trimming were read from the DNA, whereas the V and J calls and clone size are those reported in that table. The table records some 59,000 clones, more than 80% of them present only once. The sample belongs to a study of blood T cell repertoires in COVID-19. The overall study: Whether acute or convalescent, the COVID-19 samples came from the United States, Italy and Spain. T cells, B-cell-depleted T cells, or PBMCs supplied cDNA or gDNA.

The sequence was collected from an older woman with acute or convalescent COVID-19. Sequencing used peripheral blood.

The CDR3 nucleotides are TGTGCCAGCAGCAGCAAGGCCGGGACAGGGGGCAATCAGCCCCAGCATTTT. Translating it yields CASSSKAGTGGNQPQHF. This chain connects TRBV7-2 to TRBJ1-5; 10 nucleotides match TRBD1. Germline lookup yields CDR1 SGHTA and CDR2 FQGNSA. The CDR3 runs 17 residues. V dropped 5 bases and J dropped 2; count of bases not matched to a gene: 9.